The 12 T cell receptor beta chains below all came from one sample that was sequenced in a study of CD8 T cells in Susac syndrome. RNA totalling roughly 0.5 to 1 ug underwent reverse transcription with random hexamers. TCRdb independently ran MiXCR on the immunoSEQ multiplex PCR reads; one entry per CDR3 protein. Of some 130,000 distinct CDR3 sequences detected, about 94% appear once; the ten largest clones hold around 0.12%. Sequenced input: CD4+ T cells from PBMCs. The receptors shown here come from a human donor with multiple sclerosis.

The chain combines TRBV12-3 or TRBV12-4 with TRBJ2-1, with D unresolved. This CDR3 spans 13 amino acids. V lost 6 bases and J lost 14, with 20 bases in between. CDR3 coding DNA: TGTGCCAGCAGGGCCACCCTGGCAGGCGAGAAGTTCTTC. The encoded protein is CASRATLAGEKFF.

The chain links TRBV9 to TRBJ2-2; 7 bases agree with TRBD1. From germline, CDR1 is SGDLS and CDR2 YYNGEE. With 0 bases clipped from V and 6 bases from J, the junction kept 8 bases outside the gene matches. This CDR3 is 16 amino acids long. In nucleotides, the CDR3 is TGTGCCAGCAGCGTAGAAAGCACAGGGGTGGCCGGGGAGCTGTTTTTT. Translated: CASSVESTGVAGELFF.

The chain recombines TRBV12-3 or TRBV12-4 with TRBJ1-5, with TRBD1 identical over 7 bases. V shed 4 bases and J 7 bases; nucleotides not matched to a gene: 10. This CDR3 spans 15 amino acids. CDR3 residues: CASSYARQGGQPQHF. The CDR3 bases are TGTGCCAGCAGTTACGCCCGACAGGGTGGACAGCCCCAGCATTTT.

The V and J genes are TRBV29-1 and TRBJ1-1, with 8 positions matching TRBD1. Trimming removed 6 bases from V and 4 bases from J; junction bases left unmatched: 4. Germline CDR1 and CDR2: SQVTM and ANQGSEA. The CDR3 is 12 residues long. CDR3 DNA sequence: TGCAGCGTAGCTACAGGGGGCACTGAAGCTTTCTTT. Amino acid sequence: CSVATGGTEAFF. Drawing the rest from reference TRBV29-1 and TRBJ1-1, the complete variable domain is SAVISQKPSRDICQRGTSLTIQCQVDSQVTMMFWYRQQPGQSLTLIATANQGSEATYESGFVIDKFPISRPNLTFSTLTVSNMSPEDSSIYLCSVATGGTEAFFGQGTRLTVV.

This CDR3 is CSAAPGQGIGNQPQHF. Here the CDR3 DNA reads TGCAGTGCCGCCCCGGGACAGGGAATCGGCAATCAGCCCCAGCATTTT. The chain has TRBV20-1 and TRBJ1-5; 9 positions agree with TRBD1. CDR1 and CDR2 (germline): DFQATT, SNEGSKA (reference sequence). J was trimmed by 2 bases and V by 6 bases; bases with no gene match: 11. CDR3 length: 16 amino acids.

This chain uses TRBV4-2 with TRBJ2-4, with D tentatively TRBD1 (6 bases). V gave up 3 bases and J gave up 0 bases, with 9 bases separating them. The CDR3 runs to 15 residues. CDR1 LGHNA and CDR2 YNFKEQ come from the germline V gene. In nucleotides, the CDR3 is TGTGCCAGCAGCCAGTCAGGGGTAGCCAAAAACATTCAGTACTTC. It yields the protein CASSQSGVAKNIQYF.

V usage is TRBV20-1 and J usage is TRBJ1-1; 8 bases line up with TRBD1. The germline gives CDR1 DFQATT, CDR2 SNEGSKA (reference sequence). The trim removed 5 bases at V and 1 base at J, leaving 3 bases unmatched. CDR3 size: 13 residues. The CDR3 region is CSAPGGTNTEAFF. DNA of the CDR3: TGCAGTGCTCCAGGGGGCACGAACACTGAAGCTTTCTTT.

This clonotype was recorded once. The chain couples TRBV6-2 or TRBV6-3 to TRBJ1-4, with unresolved D. The CDR3 runs 15 residues. Germline loops: CDR1 MNHEY, CDR2 SVGEGT. V lost 3 bases, J lost 0 bases, and 8 bases lay in between. The CDR3 spells CASSYAETTNEKLFF. As DNA, the CDR3 is TGTGCCAGCAGTTATGCGGAGACAACTAATGAAAAACTGTTTTTT.

V and J are TRBV5-6 and TRBJ2-5; D is perhaps TRBD2 (5 bases). Trimming took 1 base from V and 4 from J, leaving 8 bases between them. The CDR3 is made up of 13 amino acids. CDR1 is SGHDT, CDR2 YYEEEE, per germline. In nucleotides, the CDR3 is TGTGCCAGCAGCTTGAAAAGCGGAGAGACCCAGTACTTC. This translates into CASSLKSGETQYF.

The chain recombines TRBV5-1 with TRBJ2-1; 13 nucleotides agree with TRBD2. Per the germline V gene, CDR1 is SGHRS and CDR2 is YFSETQ. V dropped 4 bases and J dropped 7; count of bases not matched to a gene: 8. The CDR3 covers 16 residues. The chain's CDR3 is CASSAGTSGIINEQFF. The CDR3 bases are TGCGCCAGCAGCGCCGGGACTAGCGGGATAATAAATGAGCAGTTCTTC. The full variable domain, with the rest looked up from reference TRBV5-1 and TRBJ2-1, is KAGVTQTPRYLIKTRGQQVTLSCSPISGHRSVSWYQQTPGQGLQFLFEYFSETQRNKGNFPGRFSGRQFSNSRSEMNVSTLELGDSALYLCASSAGTSGIINEQFFGPGTRLTVL.

The rearrangement links TRBV20-1 to TRBJ2-7; the match to TRBD1 covers 9 bases. Per the germline V gene, CDR1 is DFQATT and CDR2 is SNEGSKA (reference sequence). V shed 6 bases, J shed 4 bases, and the junction held 7 bases outside the gene matches. The CDR3 is 13 residues long. The CDR3 nucleotides are TGCAGTGCGTTACAGGGGGCTCCGTACGAGCAGTACTTC. It is translated as CSALQGAPYEQYF.

The chain combines TRBV7-2 with TRBJ1-2, with a weak D call TRBD1 (5 bases). Trimming took off 5 bases at V and 4 bases at J, with 11 bases between the two ends. Germline CDR1 is SGHTA and CDR2 is FQGNSA. The CDR3 consists of 13 residues. The CDR3 loop reads CASSQTGAYGYTF. The CDR3 nucleotides are TGTGCCAGCAGCCAAACCGGGGCCTATGGCTACACCTTC.